In its sample, the clone carrying this TCR beta chain is medium-sized. Its antigen remains unidentified. TCRbeta libraries averaged around 39,000 productive templates per sample. Profiled with immunoSEQ multiplex PCR; TCRdb holds only in-frame clones, not every one. Of around 26,000 clones in the sample, approximately 94% were seen once. The V end lost 2 bases, the J end lost 1 base, and 8 bases lay between the germline ends. The CDR3 runs 14 residues. Germline V CDR1 and CDR2: SGHTA, FQGNSA. This specimen comes from a study of STAT3 mutations in large granular lymphocyte leukemia. Broader study findings: Some patients had persisting codominant clonotypes that could mask small clones. Every T-LGLL patient had at least one immunodominant TCRbeta clonotype. In about 30% of the 18 patients, new TCR clonotypes emerged after therapy.

V gene TRBV7-2 combines with J gene TRBJ1-2, with no clear D. The receptor comes from a man aged 40-49 years with T-cell large granular lymphocyte leukemia. Some clones in this sample may be carry-over from other donors' samples. The specimen was peripheral blood mononuclear cells. The DNA for the CDR3 is TGTGCCAGCAGCTTAACGGAGAGTAACTATGGCTACACCTTC. This encodes CASSLTESNYGYTF.